This section outlines one T cell receptor (beta chain) sequence together with its context. Its antigen is unknown. The data derive from a study of CD8+ T cells in alopecia areata. The wider study: Percent affected scalp area, the SALT score, rated treated patients' severity.

Described treatment: oral pan-JAK inhibitor, 5-10 mg twice daily. General study results and limits: Patients showed less clear TCR sequence sharing than mice, possibly partly because of HLA diversity. Having just one nonresponder leaves the connection between baseline CD8+ expansion and response unresolved. For patients receiving tofacitinib, scalp clonality and expanded CD8+ clones among the top 100 significantly decreased.

RNA extraction was followed by reverse transcription into cDNA, which acted as the sequencing template. Clones were read by immunoSEQ multiplex PCR, and TCRdb kept only the in-frame ones, dropping some. Here the sample spans about 180,000 clones, 40% to 65% being singletons. The sequencing used CD8+ T cells sorted from blood, collected around week 54, from a patient treated with tofacitinib. The sequence was obtained from a human donor with alopecia areata.

The CDR3 loop is CASSLGLANEQFF. CDR3 DNA: TGTGCCAGCAGCTTAGGGCTAGCAAATGAGCAGTTCTTC. V usage is TRBV7-9 and J usage is TRBJ2-1; tentatively, D is TRBD2 (5 bases). The CDR3 totals 13 residues. Germline CDR1 and CDR2: SEHNR and FQNEAQ (reference sequence). The V end was cut by 1 base, the J end by 7 bases, with 8 bases between.